This TCR beta chain was recorded in a study of CD8+CD57+ T cells in acquired aplastic anemia. CDR3 length equals 15 residues. Germline CDR1 SSHAT, CDR2 FNYEAQ (reference sequence). CDR3 and TCR beta VDJ profiling relied on a genomic DNA template. TCRdb called the reads again in MiXCR, with one record for every CDR3 protein. This table has fewer than 200,000 distinct CDR3 sequences, less than 60% appearing once. On this clonotype itself: The junction departs from germline at one end; a sequencing error may be responsible.

CD8+CD57+ cell expansion, shown by flow cytometry, had occurred in the patients selected for sequencing. This sequence was found in a human donor with aplastic anemia. The V gene is TRBV7-7, the J gene TRBJ2-1, with D maybe TRBD2 (5 bases). Material: sorted CD4+, CD8+, or CD8+CD57+ T cells (not recorded which) from PBMCs. The DNA of the CDR3 is TGTGCTAGCAGCTTGGGAAGCGGCCAGTACCATGAGCAGTTCTTC. The encoded protein is CASSLGSGQYHEQFF.